This T cell receptor beta chain was sequenced for a study of T cell responses to AZD1222 COVID-19 vaccine. Findings of the study overall: Among the donors, most were white British and more were female, and clonal diversity was possibly underestimated.

This CDR3 has 11 residues. Trimming took off 6 bases at V and 7 bases at J, with 9 bases between the two ends. TCRdb's table, derived via immunoSEQ multiplex PCR, lists solely in-frame clones and lacks some. The sample lists around 150,000 clones, 90% occurring once. With regard to this clone: Its specificity is not known.

Sequencing was performed on peripheral blood, taken on day 0 of AZD1222 vaccination. This TCR was recovered from an adult in good health. The chain couples TRBV12-3 or TRBV12-4 to TRBJ1-1; D is perhaps TRBD1 (5 bases). The CDR3 protein is CASSRQFEAFF. The DNA for the CDR3 is TGTGCCAGCAGCCGACAGTTTGAAGCTTTCTTT.